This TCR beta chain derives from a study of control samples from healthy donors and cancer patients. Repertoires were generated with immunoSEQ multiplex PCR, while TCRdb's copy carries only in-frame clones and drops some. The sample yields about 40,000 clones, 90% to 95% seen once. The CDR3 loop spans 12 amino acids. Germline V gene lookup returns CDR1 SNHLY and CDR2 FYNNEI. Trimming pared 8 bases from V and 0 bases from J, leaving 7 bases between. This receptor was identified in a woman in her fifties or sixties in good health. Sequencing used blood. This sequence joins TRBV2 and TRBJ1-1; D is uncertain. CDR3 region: CASCLMNTEAFF. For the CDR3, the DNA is TGTGCCAGCTGCCTGATGAACACTGAAGCTTTCTTT.